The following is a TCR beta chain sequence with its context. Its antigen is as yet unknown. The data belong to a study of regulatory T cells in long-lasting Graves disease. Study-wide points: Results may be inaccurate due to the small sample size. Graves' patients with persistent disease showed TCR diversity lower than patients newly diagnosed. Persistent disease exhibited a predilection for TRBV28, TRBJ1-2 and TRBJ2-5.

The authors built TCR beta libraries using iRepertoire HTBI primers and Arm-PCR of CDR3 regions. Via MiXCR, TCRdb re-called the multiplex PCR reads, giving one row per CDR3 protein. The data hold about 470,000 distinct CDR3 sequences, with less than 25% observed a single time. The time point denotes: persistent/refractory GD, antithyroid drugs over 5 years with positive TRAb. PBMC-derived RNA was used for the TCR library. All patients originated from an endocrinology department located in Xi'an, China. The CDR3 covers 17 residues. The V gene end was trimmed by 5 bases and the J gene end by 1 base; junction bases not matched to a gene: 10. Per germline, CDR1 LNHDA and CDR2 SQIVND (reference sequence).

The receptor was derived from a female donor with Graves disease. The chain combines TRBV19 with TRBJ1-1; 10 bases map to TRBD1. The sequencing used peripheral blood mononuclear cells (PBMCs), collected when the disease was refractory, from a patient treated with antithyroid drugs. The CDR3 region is CASSHLRQGASNTEAFF. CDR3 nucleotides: TGTGCCAGTAGTCATTTGAGACAGGGGGCCTCGAACACTGAAGCTTTCTTT.